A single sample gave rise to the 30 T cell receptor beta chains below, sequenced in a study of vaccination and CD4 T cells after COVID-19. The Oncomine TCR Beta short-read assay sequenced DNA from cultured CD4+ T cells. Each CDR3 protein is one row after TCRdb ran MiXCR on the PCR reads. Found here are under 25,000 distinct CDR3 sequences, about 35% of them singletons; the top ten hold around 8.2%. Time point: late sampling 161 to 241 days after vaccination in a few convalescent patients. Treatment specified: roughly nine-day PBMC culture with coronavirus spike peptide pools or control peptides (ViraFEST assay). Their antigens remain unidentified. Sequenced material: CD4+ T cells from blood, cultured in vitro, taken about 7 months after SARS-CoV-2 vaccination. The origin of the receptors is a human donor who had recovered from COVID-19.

The CDR3: CASSQGTSGRVGETQYF. CDR3 in DNA: TGCGCCAGCAGCCAAGGGACTAGCGGGCGTGTGGGGGAGACCCAGTACTTC. V is TRBV4-1 and J is TRBJ2-5; 11 nucleotides align to TRBD2. The germline gives CDR1 MGHRA, CDR2 YSYEKL. Trimming took 1 base from V and 5 from J; bases not matched to a gene: 9. The CDR3 spans 17 residues.

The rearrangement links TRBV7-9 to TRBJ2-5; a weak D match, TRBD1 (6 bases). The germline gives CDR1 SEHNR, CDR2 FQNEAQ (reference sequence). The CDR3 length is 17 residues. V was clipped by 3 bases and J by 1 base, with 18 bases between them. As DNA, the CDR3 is TGTGCCAGCAGCTTCGCCGGCGAACAGGGATTCCAAGAGACCCAGTACTTC. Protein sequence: CASSFAGEQGFQETQYF. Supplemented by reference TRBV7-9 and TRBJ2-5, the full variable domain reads DTGVSQNPRHKITKRGQNVTFRCDPISEHNRLYWYRQTLGQGPEFLTYFQNEAQLEKSRLLSDRFSAERPKGSFSTLEIQRTEQGDSAMYLCASSFAGEQGFQETQYFGPGTRLLVL.

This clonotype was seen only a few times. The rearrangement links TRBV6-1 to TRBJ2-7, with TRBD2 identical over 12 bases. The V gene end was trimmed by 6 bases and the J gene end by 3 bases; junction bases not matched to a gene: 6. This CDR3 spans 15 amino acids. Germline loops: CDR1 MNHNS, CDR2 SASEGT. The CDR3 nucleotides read TGTGCCAGCAGGATAAGACTAGCGGGAGTCTACGAGCAGTACTTC. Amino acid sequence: CASRIRLAGVYEQYF.

The CDR3 here is CASRGTGSSYEQYF. CDR3 sequence (DNA): TGTGCCAGCCGCGGGACAGGGTCCTCCTACGAGCAGTACTTC. The chain joins TRBV6-1 to TRBJ2-7, with TRBD1 identical over 9 bases. The V gene end was trimmed by 8 bases and the J gene end by 0 bases; junction bases not matched to a gene: 5. CDR1 is MNHNS, CDR2 SASEGT, per germline. The CDR3 loop spans 14 amino acids.

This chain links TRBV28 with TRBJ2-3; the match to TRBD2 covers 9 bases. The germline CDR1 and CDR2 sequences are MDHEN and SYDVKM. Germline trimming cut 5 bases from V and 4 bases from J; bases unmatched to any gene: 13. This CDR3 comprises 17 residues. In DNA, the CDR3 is TGTGCCAGCAGTCTACCCGGTGGTAGCGGGAGAGCAGATACGCAGTATTTT. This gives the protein CASSLPGGSGRADTQYF.

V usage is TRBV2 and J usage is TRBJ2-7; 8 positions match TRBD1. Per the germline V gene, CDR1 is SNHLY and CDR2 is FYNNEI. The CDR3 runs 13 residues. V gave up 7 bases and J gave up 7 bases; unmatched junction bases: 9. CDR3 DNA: TGTGCCAGCATATGGACAGGGACGGGAGAGCAGTACTTC. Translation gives CASIWTGTGEQYF.

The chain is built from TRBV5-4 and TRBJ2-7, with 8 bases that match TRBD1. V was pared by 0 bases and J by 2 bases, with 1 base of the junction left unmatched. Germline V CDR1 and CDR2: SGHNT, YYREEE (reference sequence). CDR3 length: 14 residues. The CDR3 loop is CASSLVGQAYEQYF. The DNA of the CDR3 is TGTGCCAGCAGCTTGGTGGGACAGGCCTACGAGCAGTACTTC.

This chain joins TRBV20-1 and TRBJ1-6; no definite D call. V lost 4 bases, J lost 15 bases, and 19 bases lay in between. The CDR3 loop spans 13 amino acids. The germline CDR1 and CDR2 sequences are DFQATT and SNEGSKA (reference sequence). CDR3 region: CSAILPITLDLHF. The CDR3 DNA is TGCAGTGCTATCCTGCCAATTACGCTTGACCTCCACTTT.

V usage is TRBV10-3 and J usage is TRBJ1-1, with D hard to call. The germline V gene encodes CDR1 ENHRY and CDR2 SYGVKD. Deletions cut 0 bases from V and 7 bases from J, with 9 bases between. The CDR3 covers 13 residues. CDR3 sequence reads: CAISESFLSEAFF. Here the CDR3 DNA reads TGTGCCATCAGTGAGTCGTTCTTGAGTGAAGCTTTCTTT.

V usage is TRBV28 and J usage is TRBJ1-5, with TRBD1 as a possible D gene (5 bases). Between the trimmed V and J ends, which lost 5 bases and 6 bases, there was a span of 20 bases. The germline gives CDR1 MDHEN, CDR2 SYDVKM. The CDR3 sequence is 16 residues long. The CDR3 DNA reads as TGTGCCAGCAGTCCCGAACCGGGACTACCTTTTCAGCCCCAGCATTTT. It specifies CASSPEPGLPFQPQHF.

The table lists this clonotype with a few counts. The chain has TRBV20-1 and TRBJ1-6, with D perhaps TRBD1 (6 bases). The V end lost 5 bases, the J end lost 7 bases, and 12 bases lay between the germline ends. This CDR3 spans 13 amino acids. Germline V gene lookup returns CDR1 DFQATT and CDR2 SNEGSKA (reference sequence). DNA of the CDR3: TGCAGTGCTCGAACAGGGCGCAATTCACCCCTCCACTTT. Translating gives CSARTGRNSPLHF.

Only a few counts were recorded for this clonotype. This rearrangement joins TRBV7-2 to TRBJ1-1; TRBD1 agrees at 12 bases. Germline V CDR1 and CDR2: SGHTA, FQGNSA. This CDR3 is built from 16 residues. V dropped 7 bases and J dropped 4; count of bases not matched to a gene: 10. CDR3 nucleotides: TGTGCCAGCACCCTGAACCCGGGACAGGGGGCCACTGAAGCTTTCTTT. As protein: CASTLNPGQGATEAFF.

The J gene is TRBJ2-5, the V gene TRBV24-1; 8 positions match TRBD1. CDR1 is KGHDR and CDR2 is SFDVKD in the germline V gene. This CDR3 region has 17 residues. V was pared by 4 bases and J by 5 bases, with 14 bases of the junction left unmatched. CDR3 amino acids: CATSDDGTGIKGETQYF. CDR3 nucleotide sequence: TGTGCCACCAGTGACGATGGGACAGGCATAAAAGGGGAGACCCAGTACTTC.

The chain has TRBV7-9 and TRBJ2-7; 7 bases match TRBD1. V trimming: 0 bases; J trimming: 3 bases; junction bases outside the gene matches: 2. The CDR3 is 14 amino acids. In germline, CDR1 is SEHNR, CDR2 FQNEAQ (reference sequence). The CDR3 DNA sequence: TGTGCCAGCAGCTTAGCCTCAGGGGGCTACGAGCAGTACTTC. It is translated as CASSLASGGYEQYF.

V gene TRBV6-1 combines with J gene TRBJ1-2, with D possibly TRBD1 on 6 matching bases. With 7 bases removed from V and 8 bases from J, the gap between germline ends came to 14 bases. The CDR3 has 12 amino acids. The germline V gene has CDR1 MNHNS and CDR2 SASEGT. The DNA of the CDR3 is TGTGCCAGCACCGGGGGGCAGCGGGGCTACACCTTC. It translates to CASTGGQRGYTF.

The CDR3 coding sequence is TGTGCCAGCAGAACTACCGCCGGGGGGAATCAGCCCCAGCATTTT. Protein product: CASRTTAGGNQPQHF. The chain employs TRBV6-1 and TRBJ1-5; D may be TRBD1 (5 bases). The germline CDR1 and CDR2 sequences are MNHNS and SASEGT. CDR3 length equals 15 residues. Trimming left V 6 bases short and J 4 bases short, with 16 bases between.

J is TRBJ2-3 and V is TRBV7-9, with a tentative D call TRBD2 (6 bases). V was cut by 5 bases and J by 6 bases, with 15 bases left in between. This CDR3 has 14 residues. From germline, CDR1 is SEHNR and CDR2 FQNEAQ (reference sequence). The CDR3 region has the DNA TGTGCCAGCAGCAGAAGCGGGCCCGCGGATACGCAGTATTTT. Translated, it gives CASSRSGPADTQYF.

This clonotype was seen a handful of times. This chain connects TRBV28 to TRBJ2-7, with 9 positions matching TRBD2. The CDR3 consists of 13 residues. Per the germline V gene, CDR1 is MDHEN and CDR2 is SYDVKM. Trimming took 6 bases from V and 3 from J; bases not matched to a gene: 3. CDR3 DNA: TGTGCCAGCAGAAGGACTAGCGACTACGAGCAGTACTTC. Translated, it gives CASRRTSDYEQYF.

The CDR3, as DNA: TGTGCCAGCAGCTTAACTAAGGATCGCGAGCAGTACTTC. Protein: CASSLTKDREQYF. The J gene is TRBJ2-7, the V gene TRBV7-9; D uncertain. The CDR3 has 13 residues. The V end lost 2 bases, the J end lost 6 bases, and 11 bases lay between the germline ends. The germline CDR1 and CDR2 sequences are SEHNR and FQNEAQ (reference sequence).

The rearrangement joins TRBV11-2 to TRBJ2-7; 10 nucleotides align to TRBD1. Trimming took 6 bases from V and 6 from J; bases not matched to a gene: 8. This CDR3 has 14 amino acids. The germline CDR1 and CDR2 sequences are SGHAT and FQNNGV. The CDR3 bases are TGTGCCAGCAGATGGGAGGGACAGGGGAGCGAGCAGTACTTC. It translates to CASRWEGQGSEQYF.

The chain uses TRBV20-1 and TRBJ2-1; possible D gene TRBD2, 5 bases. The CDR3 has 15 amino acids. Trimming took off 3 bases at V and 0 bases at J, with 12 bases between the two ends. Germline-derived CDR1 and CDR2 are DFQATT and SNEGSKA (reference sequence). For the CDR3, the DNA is TGCAGTGCTAGGCAGCGGAAGAGCTCCTACAATGAGCAGTTCTTC. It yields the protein CSARQRKSSYNEQFF.

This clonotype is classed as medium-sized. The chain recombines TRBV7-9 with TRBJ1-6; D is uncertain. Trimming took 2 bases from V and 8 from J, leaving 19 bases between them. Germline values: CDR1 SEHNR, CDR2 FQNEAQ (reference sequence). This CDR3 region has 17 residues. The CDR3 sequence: CASSLWYHPEVDSPLHF. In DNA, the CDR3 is TGTGCCAGCAGCTTATGGTACCACCCGGAGGTGGATTCACCCCTCCACTTT.

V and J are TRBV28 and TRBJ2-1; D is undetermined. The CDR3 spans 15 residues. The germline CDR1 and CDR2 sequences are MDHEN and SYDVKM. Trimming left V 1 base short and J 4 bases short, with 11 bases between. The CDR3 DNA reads TGTGCCAGCAGTTTATCCCTCGTCGCATACAATGAGCAGTTCTTC. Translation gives CASSLSLVAYNEQFF.

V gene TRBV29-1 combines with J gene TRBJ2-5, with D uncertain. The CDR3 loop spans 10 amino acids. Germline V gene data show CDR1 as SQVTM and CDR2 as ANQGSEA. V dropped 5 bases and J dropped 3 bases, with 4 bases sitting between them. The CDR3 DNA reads TGCAGCGTTTCTGAAGAGACCCAGTACTTC. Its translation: CSVSEETQYF. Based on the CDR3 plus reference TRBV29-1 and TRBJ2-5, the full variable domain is SAVISQKPSRDICQRGTSLTIQCQVDSQVTMMFWYRQQPGQSLTLIATANQGSEATYESGFVIDKFPISRPNLTFSTLTVSNMSPEDSSIYLCSVSEETQYFGPGTRLLVL.

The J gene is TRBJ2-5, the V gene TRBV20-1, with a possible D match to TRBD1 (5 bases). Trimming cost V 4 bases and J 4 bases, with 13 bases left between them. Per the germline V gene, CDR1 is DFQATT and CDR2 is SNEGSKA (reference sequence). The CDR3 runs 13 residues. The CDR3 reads CSAIAYRTETQYF. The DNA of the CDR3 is TGCAGTGCTATAGCCTACAGGACAGAGACCCAGTACTTC.

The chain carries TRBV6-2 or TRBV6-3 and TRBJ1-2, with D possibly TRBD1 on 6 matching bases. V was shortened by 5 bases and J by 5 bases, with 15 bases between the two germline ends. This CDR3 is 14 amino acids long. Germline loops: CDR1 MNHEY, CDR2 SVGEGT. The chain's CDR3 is CASSEGVAWYGYTF. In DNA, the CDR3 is TGTGCCAGCAGTGAGGGGGTCGCTTGGTATGGCTACACCTTC.

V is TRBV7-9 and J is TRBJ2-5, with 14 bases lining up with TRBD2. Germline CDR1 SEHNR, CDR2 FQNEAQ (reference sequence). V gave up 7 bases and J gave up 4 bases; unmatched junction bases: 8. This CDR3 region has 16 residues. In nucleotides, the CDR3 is TGTGCCAGCACCCGAGGGACTAGCGGGAGTATAGAGACCCAGTACTTC. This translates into CASTRGTSGSIETQYF.

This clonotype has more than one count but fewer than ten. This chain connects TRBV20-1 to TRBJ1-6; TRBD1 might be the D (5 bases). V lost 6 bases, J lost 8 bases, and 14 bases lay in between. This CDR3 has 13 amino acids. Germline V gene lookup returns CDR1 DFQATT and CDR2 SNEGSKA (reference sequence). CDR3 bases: TGCAGTGCCGAGGGGAGGGGTTATTCACCCCTCCACTTT. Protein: CSAEGRGYSPLHF.

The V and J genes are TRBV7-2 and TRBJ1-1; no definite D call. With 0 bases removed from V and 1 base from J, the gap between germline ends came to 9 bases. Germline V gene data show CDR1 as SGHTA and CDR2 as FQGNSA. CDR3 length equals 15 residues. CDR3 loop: CASSLAPRSNTEAFF. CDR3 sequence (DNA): TGTGCCAGCAGCTTAGCTCCCCGGTCGAACACTGAAGCTTTCTTT.

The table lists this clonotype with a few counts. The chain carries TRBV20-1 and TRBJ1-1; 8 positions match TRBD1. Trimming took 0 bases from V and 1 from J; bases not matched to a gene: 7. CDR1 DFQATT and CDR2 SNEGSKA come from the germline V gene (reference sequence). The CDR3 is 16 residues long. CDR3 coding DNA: TGCAGTGCTAGAGAACGCAGGGGGCTGCAGAACACTGAAGCTTTCTTT. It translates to CSARERRGLQNTEAFF.